The TCR beta chain under discussion was sequenced for a study of T-cell reconstitution after alpha-beta-depleted transplantation in children. V trimming: 2 bases; J trimming: 1 base; junction bases outside the gene matches: 10. Germline V gives CDR1 SGHAT, CDR2 FQNNGV. The CDR3 has 17 residues. Using unique molecular identifiers, the investigators prepared the TCRbeta library. MiXCR, run by TCRdb on the PCR reads, gives a single entry per CDR3 protein. The table records roughly 350,000 distinct CDR3 sequences, around 15% of them present only once. Study-level points and caveats: Where alpha-beta T cells came from about two months after transplant was reportedly several hundred expanded graft clones. From newly produced T cells came most of the T-cell counts and diversity one year after transplant. Diversity of TCRbeta at day 60 was high in some patients, arising from surviving recipient T cells and thymic progenitors.

This clonotype appeared a few times. Its antigen remains unknown. The clonotype originates from a male patient between 2 and 10 years old who had a stem cell transplant for acute lymphoblastic leukemia, so the T cells may come from the graft donor. Source: PBMCs, mostly from graft donor cells, taken 360 days after TCRalphabeta/CD19-depleted stem cell transplant. This rearrangement joins TRBV11-2 to TRBJ2-5; TRBD2 aligns across 7 bases. The CDR3 here is CASSLRRGLAVQETQYF. The CDR3 nucleotides read TGTGCCAGCAGCTTAAGGAGAGGGCTAGCGGTCCAAGAGACCCAGTACTTC.